This TCR beta chain was sequenced during a study of T cell repertoires in cytomegalovirus infection. TCRdb re-derived calls from the reads in MiXCR, one entry per CDR3 protein. The sample has fewer than 80,000 distinct CDR3 sequences; about 3.8% are singletons. This clonotype has a count of ten or more. The source material was PBMCs. The TCR comes from a human donor in good health (CMV status not recorded). Some clones in this sample may be carry-over from other donors' samples.

The CDR3 coding sequence is TGTGCCAGCAGCTTTAGTGTGGGACAGTATAATTCACCCCTCCACTTT. Translated: CASSFSVGQYNSPLHF. The chain has TRBV7-2 and TRBJ1-6; 7 bases match TRBD1. The CDR3 loop spans 16 amino acids. Trimming at V came to 3 bases and at J to 4 bases, leaving 6 bases not matched to a gene. Looked up from germline, CDR1 is SGHTA and CDR2 is FQGNSA.